These 27 T cell receptor beta chains were sequenced from one sample in a study of T cell repertoires in cytomegalovirus infection. TCRdb re-called the reads through MiXCR, storing one row per CDR3 protein. The sample records 350,000 to 500,000 distinct CDR3 sequences, approximately 30% being singletons. Source material: PBMCs. The receptor set was obtained from a human donor in good health (CMV status not recorded). Some clones in this sample may be carry-over from other donors' samples.

In this sample, this clonotype turned up a few times. The V call is TRBV7-6, the J call TRBJ1-1; perhaps TRBD1 as D (5 bases). The CDR3 consists of 14 residues. Trimming removed 1 base from V and 3 bases from J, with 9 bases in between. CDR1 is SGHVS and CDR2 is FNYEAQ in the germline V gene. CDR3 protein: CASSLGGAHTEAFF. The CDR3 nucleotides read TGTGCCAGCAGCTTAGGGGGCGCCCACACTGAAGCTTTCTTT.

There are a few counts of this clonotype. The chain joins TRBV18 to TRBJ2-7; either TRBD1 or TRBD2 may fit D (7 bases each). The CDR3 runs 17 residues. V shed 0 bases and J shed 3 bases, with 18 bases lying between them. Per germline, CDR1 KGHSH and CDR2 LQKENI. The CDR3 region has the DNA TGTGCCAGCTCACCACCCTACAGGGGAGGGTCAAACTACGAGCAGTACTTC. It codes for CASSPPYRGGSNYEQYF.

This clonotype has a count of ten or more. This chain links TRBV7-2 with TRBJ2-1, with D possibly TRBD1 on 6 matching bases. CDR1 SGHTA and CDR2 FQGNSA come from the germline V gene. The ends were cut back, 7 bases at V and 3 bases at J, with 10 bases in the middle. The CDR3 runs to 13 residues. CDR3 loop: CASNKGDYNEQFF. Here the CDR3 DNA reads TGTGCCAGCAACAAGGGGGACTACAATGAGCAGTTCTTC.

The gene calls are TRBV19 and TRBJ2-3; 9 nucleotides agree with TRBD2. After removal of 5 bases from V and 2 bases from J, the junction contained 11 bases not matched to a gene. The CDR3 runs to 17 residues. CDR1 and CDR2 (germline): LNHDA, SQIVND (reference sequence). CDR3 region: CASSSGGGALHTDTQYF. DNA for the CDR3: TGTGCCAGTAGTTCTGGCGGGGGGGCCCTACACACAGATACGCAGTATTTT.

Note on this clonotype: As the CDR3 is not closed by the conserved phenylalanine or tryptophan, this likely results from a read error. V gene TRBV7-2 combines with J gene TRBJ1-1; 8 nucleotides align to TRBD1. This CDR3 comprises 14 residues. CDR1 and CDR2 (germline): SGHTA, FQGNSA. DNA of the CDR3: TGTGCCAGAAGCTTCCAACAGGGGGAATGTGAAGCTTTCTGT. It encodes CARSFQQGECEAFC.

The chain has TRBV19 and TRBJ1-2; D is uncertain. The germline V gene has CDR1 LNHDA and CDR2 SQIVND (reference sequence). The CDR3 extends over 13 amino acids. V was shortened by 4 bases and J by 3 bases, with 9 bases between the two germline ends. The CDR3 loop reads CASSSDTYYGYTF. As DNA, the CDR3 is TGTGCCAGTAGTAGCGATACGTACTATGGCTACACCTTC.

In this sample, this clonotype turned up a few times. The rearrangement links TRBV5-4 to TRBJ2-1, with D possibly TRBD1 on 5 matching bases. V was cut by 0 bases and J by 8 bases, with 15 bases left in between. Germline V lookup: CDR1 SGHNT, CDR2 YYREEE (reference sequence). The CDR3 is made up of 15 amino acids. The DNA for the CDR3 is TGTGCCAGCAGCTTGGGTGGGGCAGTTCCGGATGAGCAGTTCTTC. Translated: CASSLGGAVPDEQFF.

This rearrangement joins TRBV20-1 to TRBJ2-3; D is unresolved. V was trimmed by 3 bases and J by 2 bases, leaving 12 bases between them. The germline V gene has CDR1 DFQATT and CDR2 SNEGSKA (reference sequence). The CDR3 has 14 residues. The chain's CDR3 is CSASKGGNTDTQYF. The DNA of the CDR3 is TGCAGTGCTAGTAAAGGTGGGAACACAGATACGCAGTATTTT.

This rearrangement joins TRBV2 to TRBJ2-1, with 7 bases matching TRBD2. The CDR3 runs 14 residues. V was clipped by 7 bases and J by 8 bases; unmatched bases: 11. Germline V lookup: CDR1 SNHLY, CDR2 FYNNEI. Here the CDR3 DNA reads TGTGCCAGCATGAGGAGGGACTACAGCCATGAGCAGTTCTTC. Protein product: CASMRRDYSHEQFF.

This clonotype has just a few counts. The chain joins TRBV5-6 to TRBJ1-1; D perhaps matches TRBD1 (5 bases). The CDR3 has 14 residues. V was pared by 6 bases and J by 3 bases, with 15 bases between. Germline assignment: CDR1 SGHDT and CDR2 YYEEEE. The CDR3 is CASIEGGADTEAFF. The CDR3 DNA reads TGTGCCAGCATAGAGGGCGGGGCGGACACTGAAGCTTTCTTT.

This rearrangement joins TRBV28 to TRBJ2-7; tentative D call: TRBD2 (7 bases). This CDR3 is 15 amino acids long. The V gene's germline CDR1 is MDHEN and CDR2 SYDVKM. V lost 4 bases, J lost 1 base, and 14 bases lay in between. The CDR3 here is CASSSGGADSYEQYF. CDR3 nucleotides: TGTGCCAGCAGTTCTGGGGGGGCGGATTCCTACGAGCAGTACTTC.

The genes are TRBV6-2 or TRBV6-3 and TRBJ1-5, with 9 bases identical to TRBD1. The ends lost 2 bases at V and 7 bases at J; junction bases unmatched: 9. This CDR3 has 16 amino acids. The germline CDR1 and CDR2 sequences are MNHEY and SVGEGT. CDR3 region: CASSYLSGQGIQPQHF. As DNA, the CDR3 is TGTGCCAGCAGTTACCTATCTGGACAGGGGATCCAGCCCCAGCATTTT.

As to this clonotype: The CDR3 ends on some other residue instead of the conserved phenylalanine or tryptophan, so this is likely a read error. This rearrangement joins TRBV11-2 to TRBJ2-7, with a tentative D call TRBD1 (6 bases). CDR1 SGHAT and CDR2 FQNNGV come from the germline V gene. This CDR3 region has 15 residues. V lost 1 base and J lost 6, with 16 bases in between. CDR3 region: CASSLVAGALSEQYL. CDR3 bases: TGTGCCAGCAGCTTAGTAGCAGGGGCCCTCTCCGAGCAGTACTTA.

This clonotype was found many times. The gene calls are TRBV7-2 and TRBJ1-5, with D maybe TRBD1 (6 bases). The CDR3 runs 14 residues. V lost 3 bases and J lost 5, with 11 bases in between. The germline gives CDR1 SGHTA, CDR2 FQGNSA. CDR3 nucleotide sequence: TGTGCCAGCAGCTTTGGGGGCGCCCATCAGCCCCAGCATTTT. Its translation is CASSFGGAHQPQHF.

V gene TRBV10-3 combines with J gene TRBJ2-3, with D unresolved. This CDR3 comprises 11 residues. Trimming cost V 6 bases and J 3 bases, with 4 bases left between them. CDR1 ENHRY and CDR2 SYGVKD come from the germline V gene. This CDR3 is CAIRQTDTQYF. The CDR3 DNA sequence: TGTGCCATCAGGCAAACAGATACGCAGTATTTT.

V is TRBV29-1 and J is TRBJ2-1; the D is unclear. The CDR3 is made up of 13 amino acids. Trimming removed 3 bases from V and 6 bases from J, with 12 bases in between. Germline V lookup: CDR1 SQVTM, CDR2 ANQGSEA. The CDR3, as DNA: TGCAGCGTTGATATGGGTGGTAGCAATGAGCAGTTCTTC. Translating it yields CSVDMGGSNEQFF.

This clonotype was seen more than once but under ten times. CDR3 nucleotide sequence: TGTGCCAGTACCCTAGCGGGGAGTACAGATACGCAGTATTTT. It specifies CASTLAGSTDTQYF. This rearrangement joins TRBV19 to TRBJ2-3, with TRBD2 identical over 9 bases. Germline V gene lookup returns CDR1 LNHDA and CDR2 SQIVND (reference sequence). This CDR3 has 14 residues. With V trimmed by 7 bases and J by 3 bases, 5 bases remained unmatched.

At least ten counts were recorded for this clonotype. This chain joins TRBV7-6 and TRBJ1-6; TRBD1 aligns across 9 bases. Germline values: CDR1 SGHVS, CDR2 FNYEAQ. The CDR3 spans 14 residues. Germline trimming cut 5 bases from V and 10 bases from J; bases unmatched to any gene: 6. CDR3 nucleotides: TGTGCCAGCAGCCGGGACAGGGCGAACTCACCCCTCCACTTT. Translation: CASSRDRANSPLHF. Based on the CDR3 plus reference TRBV7-6 and TRBJ1-6, the full variable domain is GAGVSQSPRYKVTKRGQDVALRCDPISGHVSLYWYRQALGQGPEFLTYFNYEAQQDKSGLPNDRFSAERPEGSISTLTIQRTEQRDSAMYRCASSRDRANSPLHFGNGTRLTVT.

The chain links TRBV14 to TRBJ2-1; D remains ambiguous. Trimming removed 1 base at V and 5 bases at J, with 6 bases between. This CDR3 region has 13 residues. Germline V gene sequence: CDR1 SGHDN, CDR2 FVKESK. The CDR3 coding sequence is TGTGCCAGCAGCCAAGCCAGGAACAATGAGCAGTTCTTC. It specifies CASSQARNNEQFF.

The rearrangement joins TRBV4-1 to TRBJ2-4, with TRBD2 identical over 9 bases. V lost 1 base and J lost 8; bases outside the gene matches: 6. The CDR3 covers 15 residues. CDR1 and CDR2 from the germline V gene are MGHRA and YSYEKL. The CDR3 DNA reads as TGCGCCAGCAGCCAAGGCTCTAGCGGGGAATACATTCAGTACTTC. It specifies CASSQGSSGEYIQYF.

This clonotype was detected only a few times. The chain links TRBV5-1 to TRBJ2-1; D possibly corresponds to TRBD2 (6 bases). The CDR3 sequence is 16 residues long. V dropped 4 bases and J dropped 0 bases, with 14 bases sitting between them. Per germline, CDR1 SGHRS and CDR2 YFSETQ. The CDR3 DNA reads TGCGCCAGCAGCCCGTTAGCGGTCAGCTCCTACAATGAGCAGTTCTTC. Its protein product is CASSPLAVSSYNEQFF.

The chain carries TRBV18 and TRBJ1-1, with 8 bases lining up with TRBD1. The CDR3 runs to 14 residues. Germline V lookup: CDR1 KGHSH, CDR2 LQKENI. V dropped 3 bases and J dropped 4; count of bases not matched to a gene: 4. The CDR3 sequence is CASSPQGAITEAFF. The CDR3 DNA sequence: TGTGCCAGCTCACCTCAGGGGGCGATCACTGAAGCTTTCTTT.

This clonotype was seen a few times. The chain links TRBV2 to TRBJ2-5, with 9 bases lining up with TRBD1. V shed 0 bases, J shed 6 bases, and the junction held 2 bases outside the gene matches. Germline values: CDR1 SNHLY, CDR2 FYNNEI. The CDR3 contains 14 residues. As DNA, the CDR3 is TGTGCCAGCAGTGAAGCTACAGGGGGCAAGACCCAGTACTTC. Its translation: CASSEATGGKTQYF.

Concerning this clonotype: Since no conserved phenylalanine or tryptophan closes the CDR3, a read error is the likely cause. The CDR3 DNA reads TGTGCCAGCAGTGAAATCGCAGGGGCTTCACCCCTCCACTTG. Translation gives CASSEIAGASPLHL. The chain employs TRBV6-1 and TRBJ1-6; TRBD1 might be the D (6 bases). The CDR3 is 14 amino acids. Per the germline V gene, CDR1 is MNHNS and CDR2 is SASEGT. Trimming left V 2 bases short and J 9 bases short, with 11 bases between.

The chain is built from TRBV20-1 and TRBJ2-5; 7 bases map to TRBD2. V shed 6 bases and J 4 bases; nucleotides not matched to a gene: 8. CDR1 DFQATT and CDR2 SNEGSKA come from the germline V gene (reference sequence). The CDR3 consists of 13 residues. The CDR3 coding sequence is TGCAGTGCCCCCGTCGGGGGGAGAGAGACCCAGTACTTC. Translation: CSAPVGGRETQYF.

In nucleotides, the CDR3 is TGTGCCAGCAGCTTAGCCGACAGATACGAGCAGTACTTC. Translated: CASSLADRYEQYF. V gene TRBV13 combines with J gene TRBJ2-7; tentative D call: TRBD1 (5 bases). The CDR3 is 13 residues long. Trimming left V 1 base short and J 4 bases short, with 8 bases between. Germline lookup yields CDR1 PRHDT and CDR2 FYEKMQ (reference sequence). The full variable domain, in which reference TRBV13 and TRBJ2-7 provide the parts outside the CDR3, is AAGVIQSPRHLIKEKRETATLKCYPIPRHDTVYWYQQGPGQDPQFLISFYEKMQSDKGSIPDRFSAQQFSDYHSELNMSSLELGDSALYFCASSLADRYEQYFGPGTRLTVT.

This clonotype was seen a handful of times. The rearrangement joins TRBV28 to TRBJ2-4; possible D gene TRBD2, 6 bases. From germline, CDR1 is MDHEN and CDR2 SYDVKM. The CDR3 length is 18 residues. V gave up 5 bases and J gave up 1 base, with 21 bases separating them. CDR3 amino acids: CASSLAGAGRSAKNIQYF. The CDR3 DNA reads TGTGCCAGCAGTCTGGCCGGGGCAGGGAGGTCGGCCAAAAACATTCAGTACTTC.